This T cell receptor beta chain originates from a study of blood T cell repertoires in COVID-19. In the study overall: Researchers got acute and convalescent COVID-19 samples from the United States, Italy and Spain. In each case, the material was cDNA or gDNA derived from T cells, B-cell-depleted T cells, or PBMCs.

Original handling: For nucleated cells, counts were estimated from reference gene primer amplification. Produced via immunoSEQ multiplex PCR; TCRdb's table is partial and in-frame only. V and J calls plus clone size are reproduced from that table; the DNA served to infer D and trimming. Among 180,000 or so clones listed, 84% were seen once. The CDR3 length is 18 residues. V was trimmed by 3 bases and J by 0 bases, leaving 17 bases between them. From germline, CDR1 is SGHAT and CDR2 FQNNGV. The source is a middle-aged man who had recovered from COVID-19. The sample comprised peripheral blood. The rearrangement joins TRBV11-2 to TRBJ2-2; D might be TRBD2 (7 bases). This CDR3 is CASSFRGGWQANTGELFF. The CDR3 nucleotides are TGTGCCAGCAGCTTTAGGGGGGGGTGGCAGGCGAACACCGGGGAGCTGTTTTTT. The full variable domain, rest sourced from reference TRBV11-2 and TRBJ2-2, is EAGVAQSPRYKIIEKRQSVAFWCNPISGHATLYWYQQILGQGPKLLIQFQNNGVVDDSQLPKDRFSAERLKGVDSTLKIQPAKLEDSAVYLCASSFRGGWQANTGELFFGEGSRLTVL.